The 24 T cell receptor beta chains listed next were all sequenced from one sample in a study of T cell changes during pregnancy in multiple sclerosis. TCRdb's table, derived via immunoSEQ multiplex PCR, lists solely in-frame clones and lacks some. Among under 85,000 clones, about 90% were seen once, and the ten largest hold approximately 1.5%. The sequencing used peripheral blood, collected in the third trimester of pregnancy. The source of these receptors is a female donor in good health, enrolled as a control in a pregnancy study.

V usage is TRBV28 and J usage is TRBJ1-5, with D unresolved. Trimming took off 7 bases at V and 3 bases at J, with 7 bases between the two ends. The CDR3 length is 12 residues. Germline V gives CDR1 MDHEN, CDR2 SYDVKM. The CDR3 region has the DNA TGTGCCAGCAAAGTACTCAATCAGCCCCAGCATTTT. This encodes CASKVLNQPQHF.

In this sample, this clone turned up a few times. The genes are TRBV9 and TRBJ1-1; the D gene is possibly TRBD1 (5 bases). Trimming cost V 4 bases and J 1 base, with 11 bases left between them. In germline, CDR1 is SGDLS, CDR2 YYNGEE. This CDR3 region has 14 residues. The CDR3 DNA follows: TGTGCCAGCAGCCAGGGAGGAGGGAACACTGAAGCTTTCTTT. Translated, it gives CASSQGGGNTEAFF.

The rearrangement uses TRBV6-1 and TRBJ1-2; 7 bases map to TRBD1. Unmatched junction bases numbered 3, after V lost 6 bases and J lost 2 bases. The CDR3 consists of 13 residues. Germline V CDR1 and CDR2: MNHNS, SASEGT. The CDR3 DNA is TGTGCCAGCAGGGACAGGCGGAACTATGGCTACACCTTC. Residues: CASRDRRNYGYTF.

A single count supports this clone. V and J are TRBV2 and TRBJ1-3; unclear D gene. V lost 8 bases, J lost 4 bases, and 12 bases lay in between. Germline values: CDR1 SNHLY, CDR2 FYNNEI. The CDR3 extends over 13 amino acids. CDR3 DNA sequence: TGTGCCAGCCGGAGGGATGCCGGAAACACCATATATTTT. Translating it yields CASRRDAGNTIYF.

The chain is built from TRBV5-5 and TRBJ1-2; TRBD1 agrees at 11 bases. J lost 8 bases, V lost 4 bases, and 7 bases had no gene match. The germline V gene has CDR1 SGHKS and CDR2 YYEKEE (reference sequence). This CDR3 is built from 14 residues. The CDR3 reads CASSLGQGAVGYTF. CDR3 nucleotides: TGTGCCAGCAGCCTTGGACAGGGGGCGGTAGGCTACACCTTC.

The chain links TRBV28 to TRBJ1-2; D may be TRBD1 (6 bases). This CDR3 region has 15 residues. Germline V gene data show CDR1 as MDHEN and CDR2 as SYDVKM. The V gene lost 2 bases and the J gene lost 4 bases, with 14 bases spanning the gap. The CDR3 region is CASSLGRGGRYGYTF. CDR3 bases: TGTGCCAGCAGTTTAGGAAGGGGGGGCCGCTATGGCTACACCTTC.

The chain joins TRBV5-1 to TRBJ2-3, with D possibly TRBD1 on 6 matching bases. V was pared by 0 bases and J by 2 bases, with 13 bases between. Germline V gene data show CDR1 as SGHRS and CDR2 as YFSETQ. This CDR3 is built from 16 residues. CDR3 sequence reads: CASSLALQGNTDTQYF. CDR3 DNA sequence: TGCGCCAGCAGCTTGGCCCTACAGGGCAACACAGATACGCAGTATTTT.

This chain links TRBV7-9 with TRBJ1-2; TRBD1 aligns across 7 bases. The CDR3 totals 16 residues. Looked up from germline, CDR1 is SEHNR and CDR2 is FQNEAQ (reference sequence). After removal of 3 bases from V and 0 bases from J, the junction contained 7 bases not matched to a gene. Here the CDR3 reads CASSFGAGTANYGYTF. The DNA for the CDR3 is TGTGCCAGCAGCTTTGGGGCCGGGACAGCTAACTATGGCTACACCTTC.

J is TRBJ2-7 and V is TRBV7-2, with D perhaps matching TRBD2 (6 bases). V lost 2 bases, J lost 2 bases, and 10 bases lay in between. CDR3 length: 14 amino acids. Per the germline V gene, CDR1 is SGHTA and CDR2 is FQGNSA. The CDR3 coding sequence is TGTGCCAGCAGCTTATTGGGGGGAGCCTACGAGCAGTACTTC. Translating gives CASSLLGGAYEQYF.

This clone was recorded only once. The rearrangement joins TRBV6-1 to TRBJ1-5, with 8 bases that match TRBD1. Germline trimming cut 4 bases from V and 3 bases from J; bases unmatched to any gene: 2. In germline, CDR1 is MNHNS, CDR2 SASEGT. The length of the CDR3 is 14 residues. The CDR3 loop is CASSAGGLNQPQHF. CDR3 in DNA: TGTGCCAGCAGTGCAGGGGGCCTCAATCAGCCCCAGCATTTT.

The J gene is TRBJ1-4, the V gene TRBV9; a weak D match, TRBD1 (5 bases). Looked up from germline, CDR1 is SGDLS and CDR2 is YYNGEE. V gave up 4 bases and J gave up 0 bases, with 16 bases separating them. The CDR3 extends over 17 amino acids. CDR3 loop: CASSPRQSRSTNEKLFF. In DNA form, the CDR3 reads TGTGCCAGCAGCCCCAGACAGTCCCGTTCAACTAATGAAAAACTGTTTTTT.

J is TRBJ2-3 and V is TRBV5-4; TRBD1 aligns across 11 bases. V lost 4 bases to trimming and J lost 0 bases; unmatched junction nucleotides: 10. CDR1 and CDR2 (germline): SGHNT, YYREEE (reference sequence). This CDR3 has 18 amino acids. CDR3 loop: CASSRDRGAAASTDTQYF. CDR3 sequence (DNA): TGTGCCAGCAGCCGGGACAGGGGGGCGGCGGCTAGCACAGATACGCAGTATTTT.

The J gene is TRBJ1-1, the V gene TRBV4-2; D remains unclear. This CDR3 is 12 amino acids long. Trimming stripped 4 bases from V and 6 bases from J, with 9 bases between. Germline values: CDR1 LGHNA, CDR2 YNFKEQ. DNA of the CDR3: TGTGCCAGCAGCCCCCTCGGGTCTGAAGCTTTCTTT. Translation: CASSPLGSEAFF.

This clone showed up just a few times. The gene calls are TRBV29-1 and TRBJ1-1; 8 positions match TRBD1. The germline CDR1 and CDR2 sequences are SQVTM and ANQGSEA. There are 13 residues in the CDR3. After removal of 6 bases from V and 4 bases from J, the junction contained 7 bases not matched to a gene. CDR3 nucleotide sequence: TGCAGCGTGCACAGGGGGGAGGGCACTGAAGCTTTCTTT. Translation: CSVHRGEGTEAFF.

This clone was seen only once. The chain combines TRBV5-4 with TRBJ2-1, with 8 bases fitting TRBD2. The V gene's germline CDR1 is SGHNT and CDR2 YYREEE (reference sequence). After removal of 0 bases from V and 5 bases from J, the junction contained 4 bases not matched to a gene. The CDR3 has 15 amino acids. CDR3 bases: TGTGCCAGCAGCTTGGATGGAGCGGGAGACAATGAGCAGTTCTTC. As protein: CASSLDGAGDNEQFF.

The J gene is TRBJ1-1, the V gene TRBV13; TRBD1 matches at 9 bases. Per germline, CDR1 PRHDT and CDR2 FYEKMQ (reference sequence). The CDR3 has 15 amino acids. V was pared by 5 bases and J by 0 bases, with 4 bases of the junction left unmatched. The CDR3: CASSPGQGVNTEAFF. The CDR3 DNA is TGTGCCAGCAGCCCGGGACAGGGAGTGAACACTGAAGCTTTCTTT.

The chain recombines TRBV7-2 with TRBJ2-5, with TRBD2 matching over 7 bases. CDR1 and CDR2 from the germline V gene are SGHTA and FQGNSA. Trimming cost V 2 bases and J 5 bases; bases outside gene matches: 8. The CDR3 contains 15 residues. CDR3 residues: CASSLSGGGHETQYF. In DNA form, the CDR3 reads TGTGCCAGCAGCTTATCTGGCGGGGGTCACGAGACCCAGTACTTC.

The chain links TRBV18 to TRBJ1-2; D is unclear. V gave up 2 bases and J gave up 6 bases, with 13 bases separating them. Germline lookup yields CDR1 KGHSH and CDR2 LQKENI. CDR3 length: 14 residues. CDR3 bases: TGTGCCAGCTCACCAGCGGGAGGGAAGGATGGCTACACCTTC. It specifies CASSPAGGKDGYTF.

This rearrangement joins TRBV28 to TRBJ1-2; D gene unclear. Germline V gene sequence: CDR1 MDHEN, CDR2 SYDVKM. This CDR3 has 14 residues. V gave up 2 bases and J gave up 4 bases, with 11 bases separating them. The CDR3 DNA follows: TGTGCCAGCAGTTTAGGTCGGCGGCTCTATGGCTACACCTTC. This translates into CASSLGRRLYGYTF.

This sequence joins TRBV27 and TRBJ1-2; 7 nucleotides line up with TRBD1. Germline values: CDR1 MNHEY, CDR2 SMNVEV (reference sequence). The V segment lost 6 bases and the J segment 4 bases; nucleotides outside the gene matches: 8. This CDR3 spans 14 amino acids. As DNA, the CDR3 is TGTGCCAGCAGCTCACAGGGGCATGGCTATGGCTACACCTTC. This translates into CASSSQGHGYGYTF.

V usage is TRBV2 and J usage is TRBJ2-5; 8 bases map to TRBD1. After removal of 3 bases from V and 0 bases from J, the junction contained 0 bases not matched to a gene. The CDR3 length is 14 residues. Germline loops: CDR1 SNHLY, CDR2 FYNNEI. CDR3: CASSEGQDQETQYF. CDR3 DNA sequence: TGTGCCAGCAGTGAGGGACAGGACCAAGAGACCCAGTACTTC.

This chain joins TRBV9 and TRBJ2-7; TRBD1 is a possible D gene (5 bases). Germline V CDR1 and CDR2: SGDLS, YYNGEE. The CDR3 extends over 13 amino acids. V lost 7 bases to trimming and J lost 7 bases, with 18 bases between them. The CDR3 DNA follows: TGTGCCAGCTCTACAGGCTTCTTAGATGAGCAGTACTTC. Residues: CASSTGFLDEQYF.

This chain connects TRBV5-4 to TRBJ2-1; maybe TRBD1 (6 bases). V was clipped by 4 bases and J by 5 bases, with 13 bases between them. Germline V gives CDR1 SGHNT, CDR2 YYREEE (reference sequence). The CDR3 sequence is 14 residues long. The CDR3 sequence is CASSPPGQHNEQFF. The CDR3 DNA reads as TGTGCCAGCAGCCCTCCGGGACAACACAATGAGCAGTTCTTC.

The genes are TRBV7-6 and TRBJ2-1; no firm D call. Trimming removed 5 bases at V and 10 bases at J, with 21 bases between. This CDR3 contains 15 residues. CDR1 and CDR2 (germline): SGHVS, FNYEAQ. The CDR3 DNA reads as TGTGCCAGCAGCGATCGCGGTGGCTTGGGTGGCGAGCAGTTCTTC. Protein product: CASSDRGGLGGEQFF.